One T cell receptor (beta chain) is described in this entry. The junction had 10 bases not matched to a gene; V was cut back by 4 bases and J by 2 bases. The CDR3 consists of 16 residues. Authors' data handling: Reference gene primer amplification in the assay estimated nucleated cell counts. Sequenced by immunoSEQ multiplex PCR; TCRdb stores in-frame clones only, minus some. V and J calls and clone size are those listed in that table; D and trimming were worked out from the DNA. The sample consists of roughly 21,000 clones, 86% of them appearing once. This sample was taken from a study of blood T cell repertoires in COVID-19. Study context: Sites across the United States, Italy and Spain contributed samples from acute and convalescent COVID-19. In each case, the material was cDNA or gDNA derived from T cells, B-cell-depleted T cells, or PBMCs.

J is TRBJ2-7 and V is TRBV23-1; 8 nucleotides agree with TRBD1. TRBV23-1 is flagged as an ORF with uncertain function. The specimen was peripheral blood. This TCR was recovered from a human donor with acute or convalescent COVID-19. The donor label of this sample is uncertain. The CDR3 DNA reads as TGCGCCAGCAGTCCCCAACTGGGACAGGTTCCCTACGAGCAGTACTTC. Translated: CASSPQLGQVPYEQYF.